Listed below are T cell receptor beta chains from one sample, sequenced in a study of Ad26.COV2.S vaccination and SARS-CoV-2 variants. Profiling relied on immunoSEQ multiplex PCR, and the TCRdb table lists in-frame clones only, not all of them. The data show 350,000 to 400,000 clones, with 75% to 90% seen just once and around 3.4% held by the top ten. Material: peripheral blood, obtained in a trial of Ad26.COV2.S vaccine versus placebo. The origin of the receptors is a person aged 18-60 years who received the Ad26.COV2.S COVID-19 vaccine or a placebo. The CDR3 runs from the conserved cysteine through the conserved F or W. Fields, in order: J gene, clone size, V gene, D gene, CDR3 DNA, CDR3 protein. A D gene is named only where the DNA matches it firmly. For some rows the clone size is stated as once, few or many, or as a class when expanded; others skip it.

>TRBJ2-7|NA|TRBV30|NA
TGTGCCTGGGGGACATTCTACGAGCAGTACTTC
CAWGTFYEQYF
>TRBJ2-1|NA|TRBV2|NA
TGTGCCATACTCCGGACCAAGGGCTACAATGAGCAGTTCTTC
CAILRTKGYNEQFF
>TRBJ1-2|NA|TRBV6-1|NA
TGTGCCAGCAGTGAAGCCCTAAAACCCCAGATCCATTCGGGCTATGGCTACACCTTC
CASSEALKPQIHSGYGYTF
>TRBJ1-1|NA|TRBV7-2|TRBD1
TGTGCCAGCAGCTTACTTCCCCGGGACAGGGGGGTGAACACTGAAGCTTTCTTT
CASSLLPRDRGVNTEAFF
>TRBJ1-2|NA|TRBV19|TRBD1
TGTGCCAGTAGTATGGACAGGGGAGGGATCTATGGCTACACCTTC
CASSMDRGGIYGYTF
>TRBJ1-1|NA|TRBV6-5|NA
TGTGCCAGCAGCCCCGATTGGAACACTGAAGCTTTCTTT
CASSPDWNTEAFF
>TRBJ2-5|NA|TRBV5-1|NA
TGCGCCAGCAGCCCAGGACTCCAAGAGACCCAGTACTTC
CASSPGLQETQYF
>TRBJ2-7|NA|TRBV6-5|TRBD1
TGTGCCAGCGCCCGGGACAGAGAGTCCTACGAGCAGTACTTC
CASARDRESYEQYF
>TRBJ1-1|NA|TRBV10-2|TRBD1
TGCGCCAGCAGTGGCACGGGGGACAGGGGTGCTTTCTTT
CASSGTGDRGAFF
>TRBJ2-6|NA|TRBV5-6|NA
TGTGCCAGCAGCTTCAGGGAGATAGGGGCCAACGTCCTGACTTTC
CASSFREIGANVLTF
>TRBJ2-7|NA|TRBV6-6|NA
TGTGCCAGCGGGCCGGGACTTGGCTACGAGCAGTACTTC
CASGPGLGYEQYF
>TRBJ2-2|NA|TRBV6-1|NA
TGTGCCAGCAGTGAATCACTATCGAACACCGGGGAGCTGTTTTTT
CASSESLSNTGELFF
>TRBJ2-1|once|TRBV27|TRBD2
TGTGCCAGCAGTAGCGGGAGCAGCCTAAGAGGCAATGAGCAGTTCTTC
CASSSGSSLRGNEQFF
>TRBJ1-5|NA|TRBV15|NA
TGTGCCACCAGCAGAGATCTGGCGGGCAATCAGCCCCAGCATTTT
CATSRDLAGNQPQHF